The 28 T cell receptor beta chains below all came from one sample that was sequenced in a study of blood T cell repertoires in COVID-19. Profiled with immunoSEQ multiplex PCR; TCRdb holds only in-frame clones, not every one. The data show about 150,000 clones, roughly 93% seen once. Sequenced input: peripheral blood. All receptors come from a young man with COVID-19, enrolled during active disease.

The chain combines TRBV6-5 with TRBJ2-7; the D gene is possibly TRBD2 (5 bases). Germline CDR1 MNHEY, CDR2 SVGAGI. The V end was cut by 7 bases, the J end by 6 bases, with 19 bases between. The CDR3 is 14 residues long. The CDR3 reads CASTPLISGSEQYF. The CDR3 DNA is TGTGCCAGCACCCCCTTGATATCGGGGAGCGAGCAGTACTTC.

This chain uses TRBV29-1 with TRBJ2-1, with 7 bases that match TRBD1. V lost 5 bases, J lost 9 bases, and 7 bases stayed unmatched. Germline values: CDR1 SQVTM, CDR2 ANQGSEA. The CDR3 has 12 residues. The CDR3 coding sequence is TGCAGCGTTTTAGGGGGCGGAGGTGAGCAGTTCTTC. Protein sequence: CSVLGGGGEQFF.

Notes on this clone: An end of the junction differs from the germline gene, which may be a read error. The chain couples TRBV7-9 to TRBJ1-4; D call uncertain. The CDR3 runs 14 residues. In germline, CDR1 is SEHNR, CDR2 FQNEAQ (reference sequence). CDR3 sequence (DNA): TGTGCCACCCCTCATAGGTCAACTAATGAAAAACTGCTTTTT. The encoded protein is CATPHRSTNEKLLF.

This clone was counted once. The gene calls are TRBV7-9 and TRBJ1-2; no firm D call. The CDR3 contains 12 residues. V was cut by 8 bases and J by 3 bases, with 10 bases left in between. Germline V gene sequence: CDR1 SEHNR, CDR2 FQNEAQ (reference sequence). CDR3: CASQKGDYGYTF. The CDR3 DNA reads TGTGCCAGCCAAAAGGGAGACTATGGCTACACCTTC.

J is TRBJ2-7 and V is TRBV6-2 or TRBV6-3, with D hard to call. Trimming removed 1 base at V and 3 bases at J, with 16 bases between. Germline V lookup: CDR1 MNHEY, CDR2 SVGEGT. This CDR3 has 16 residues. The CDR3 nucleotides read TGTGCCAGCAGTTACTTGGGCACGGTGAAAGGCTACGAGCAGTACTTC. Its protein product is CASSYLGTVKGYEQYF.

The chain recombines TRBV10-3 with TRBJ1-5; TRBD1 is a possible D gene (5 bases). This CDR3 has 14 amino acids. Germline V gives CDR1 ENHRY, CDR2 SYGVKD. V dropped 3 bases and J dropped 6 bases, with 12 bases sitting between them. The CDR3 spells CAISDGQGGQPQHF. The CDR3 DNA is TGTGCCATCAGTGACGGGCAGGGTGGTCAGCCCCAGCATTTT.

On this clone: A read error may produce the germline difference seen at one junction end. The V call is TRBV7-9, the J call TRBJ1-4; 9 nucleotides agree with TRBD1. The CDR3 extends over 17 amino acids. Per the germline V gene, CDR1 is SEHNR and CDR2 is FQNEAQ (reference sequence). DNA of the CDR3: TGTGCCAGCAGCCCGGGACAGGGCTCTAGCGGTAATGAAAAACTGCTTTTT. This encodes CASSPGQGSSGNEKLLF.

This clone was seen a handful of times. This sequence joins TRBV4-2 and TRBJ2-7, with TRBD2 matching 8 bases. The CDR3 has 17 residues. Germline CDR1 LGHNA, CDR2 YNFKEQ. The V and J ends lost 2 bases and 4 bases, in that order; junction bases with no gene match: 13. CDR3 region: CASSQPSGGRGWYEQYF. In DNA, the CDR3 is TGTGCCAGCAGCCAACCCTCGGGGGGGCGAGGGTGGTACGAGCAGTACTTC.

V gene TRBV5-1 combines with J gene TRBJ2-3; 7 positions agree with TRBD1. The CDR3 covers 15 residues. CDR1 is SGHRS and CDR2 is YFSETQ in the germline V gene. After removal of 0 bases from V and 3 bases from J, the junction contained 4 bases not matched to a gene. This CDR3 is CASSLVYRGTDTQYF. In nucleotides, the CDR3 is TGCGCCAGCAGCTTGGTCTACAGGGGAACAGATACGCAGTATTTT. Using reference TRBV5-1 and TRBJ2-3 for the parts outside the CDR3, the full variable domain is KAGVTQTPRYLIKTRGQQVTLSCSPISGHRSVSWYQQTPGQGLQFLFEYFSETQRNKGNFPGRFSGRQFSNSRSEMNVSTLELGDSALYLCASSLVYRGTDTQYFGPGTRLTVL.

The chain couples TRBV6-6 to TRBJ2-1, with TRBD2 identical over 8 bases. CDR3 size: 16 residues. Trimming at V came to 4 bases and at J to 2 bases, leaving 7 bases not matched to a gene. CDR1 MNHNY and CDR2 SVGAGI come from the germline V gene (reference sequence). This CDR3 is CASSSRLALTYNEQFF. CDR3 nucleotides: TGTGCCAGCAGTTCCAGACTAGCGTTGACCTACAATGAGCAGTTCTTC.

This CDR3 is CASSSSGRLTDTQYF. In DNA form, the CDR3 reads TGTGCCAGCAGCTCCAGCGGGAGGCTGACAGATACGCAGTATTTT. The V and J genes are TRBV28 and TRBJ2-3, with TRBD2 identical over 9 bases. The germline V gene has CDR1 MDHEN and CDR2 SYDVKM. The CDR3 runs 15 residues. Germline trimming cut 6 bases from V and 3 bases from J; bases unmatched to any gene: 7.

The rearrangement joins TRBV15 to TRBJ1-6; D call uncertain. CDR1 and CDR2 (germline): LNHNV, YYDKDF (reference sequence). V was cut by 0 bases and J by 10 bases, with 7 bases left in between. There are 13 residues in the CDR3. The CDR3 DNA is TGTGCCACCAGCAGAGATCCGGGGTCACCCCTCCACTTT. Translation gives CATSRDPGSPLHF.

For the CDR3, the DNA is TGTGCCAGCAATAGGGCGGGAGGCACGAAAAATGAGCAGTTCTTC. Translation gives CASNRAGGTKNEQFF. The chain is built from TRBV28 and TRBJ2-1; 8 nucleotides agree with TRBD2. The CDR3 is 15 amino acids. The V gene's germline CDR1 is MDHEN and CDR2 SYDVKM. Unmatched junction bases numbered 12, after V lost 7 bases and J lost 7 bases.

This clone was picked up one time. The chain couples TRBV5-6 to TRBJ1-1; D ambiguous. The germline gives CDR1 SGHDT, CDR2 YYEEEE. CDR3 length: 13 residues. Trimming left V 5 bases short and J 0 bases short, with 8 bases between. CDR3 nucleotide sequence: TGTGCCAGCAGTATAACAGTGAACACTGAAGCTTTCTTT. This translates into CASSITVNTEAFF.

The chain links TRBV5-1 to TRBJ2-2; D is unresolved. V lost 4 bases to trimming and J lost 2 bases, with 18 bases between them. Germline assignment: CDR1 SGHRS and CDR2 YFSETQ. The CDR3 totals 17 residues. For the CDR3, the DNA is TGCGCCAGCAGCCCTGACTGGAGCGCCTTTAACACCGGGGAGCTGTTTTTT. It translates to CASSPDWSAFNTGELFF.

The rearrangement uses TRBV13 and TRBJ2-7; 13 bases fit TRBD2. The germline gives CDR1 PRHDT, CDR2 FYEKMQ (reference sequence). This CDR3 is 15 amino acids long. Losses at the gene ends were 4 bases for V and 2 bases for J; bases not matched to a gene: 2. In DNA form, the CDR3 reads TGTGCCAGCAGCTCGGGACTAGCGGGAACCTACGAGCAGTACTTC. Its protein product is CASSSGLAGTYEQYF.

The gene calls are TRBV7-2 and TRBJ1-1; TRBD1 matches 9 bases. The germline gives CDR1 SGHTA, CDR2 FQGNSA. CDR3 length: 17 residues. The junction had 7 bases not matched to a gene; V was cut back by 1 base and J by 1 base. CDR3 residues: CASSLVATGGRNTEAFF. The CDR3 DNA sequence: TGTGCCAGCAGCTTAGTAGCGACAGGGGGAAGGAACACTGAAGCTTTCTTT.

The rearrangement uses TRBV19 and TRBJ1-1, with TRBD1 identical over 8 bases. Germline assignment: CDR1 LNHDA and CDR2 SQIVND (reference sequence). The CDR3 consists of 16 residues. Trimming at V came to 5 bases and at J to 0 bases, leaving 8 bases not matched to a gene. CDR3 region: CASSSFQGAMNTEAFF. The CDR3 coding sequence is TGTGCCAGTAGTTCCTTCCAGGGGGCGATGAACACTGAAGCTTTCTTT.

DNA of the CDR3: TGTGCCAGCAGCTTCGGGGGGGCCGGGGAGCTGTTTTTT. Translating it yields CASSFGGAGELFF. The chain uses TRBV11-2 and TRBJ2-2, with 8 bases fitting TRBD2. Germline CDR1 reads SGHAT; CDR2 reads FQNNGV. Trimming cost V 3 bases and J 6 bases; bases outside gene matches: 0. The CDR3 covers 13 residues.

The V and J genes are TRBV19 and TRBJ2-1, with D perhaps TRBD2 (5 bases). V was shortened by 5 bases and J by 11 bases, with 25 bases between the two germline ends. Germline loops: CDR1 LNHDA, CDR2 SQIVND (reference sequence). The CDR3 is 16 residues long. DNA of the CDR3: TGTGCCAGTAGTCAAAGGCACGCGCGGGCCTCAATGAAGCAGTTCTTC. Its protein product is CASSQRHARASMKQFF.

J is TRBJ2-2 and V is TRBV6-5; D is unclear. The CDR3 totals 12 residues. The V end lost 5 bases, the J end lost 8 bases, and 9 bases lay between the germline ends. CDR1 and CDR2 (germline): MNHEY, SVGAGI. The CDR3 DNA reads TGTGCCAGCAGTAATCCCGTGGGGGAGCTGTTTTTT. This gives the protein CASSNPVGELFF.

The V and J genes are TRBV6-2 or TRBV6-3 and TRBJ2-7; 9 bases agree with TRBD2. The germline V gene has CDR1 MNHEY and CDR2 SVGEGT. CDR3 length: 17 amino acids. J lost 7 bases, V lost 0 bases, and 13 bases had no gene match. CDR3 protein: CASSYSSLWREGEEQYF. CDR3 bases: TGTGCCAGCAGTTACTCGAGTTTATGGCGGGAGGGTGAAGAGCAGTACTTC.

This sequence joins TRBV11-2 and TRBJ2-7, with D hard to call. Germline lookup yields CDR1 SGHAT and CDR2 FQNNGV. V gave up 1 base and J gave up 5 bases, with 12 bases separating them. This CDR3 spans 14 amino acids. DNA of the CDR3: TGTGCCAGCAGCTTAGCGATGAGTCTCAACGAGCAGTACTTC. This translates into CASSLAMSLNEQYF.

This chain links TRBV7-3 with TRBJ2-3; the D gene is possibly TRBD2 (6 bases). The ends were cut back, 3 bases at V and 3 bases at J, with 16 bases in the middle. Germline CDR1 is SGHTA and CDR2 is FQGTGA. The length of the CDR3 is 16 residues. The CDR3 DNA reads as TGTGCCAGCAGCTTGGAAGGGGACTGGAATACAGATACGCAGTATTTT. Amino acids: CASSLEGDWNTDTQYF.

The CDR3 DNA sequence: TGTGCCAGTAGGACAGGCCATGGCTACACCTTC. Protein: CASRTGHGYTF. The chain has TRBV19 and TRBJ1-2; D possibly corresponds to TRBD1 (6 bases). V was clipped by 6 bases and J by 6 bases, with 8 bases between them. The CDR3 totals 11 residues. Germline V gene sequence: CDR1 LNHDA, CDR2 SQIVND (reference sequence).

The genes are TRBV9 and TRBJ2-1, with D uncertain. Germline CDR1 SGDLS, CDR2 YYNGEE. Trimming removed 3 bases from V and 0 bases from J, with 16 bases in between. The CDR3 length is 17 residues. The CDR3 region is CASSAPRGFSSYNEQFF. Here the CDR3 DNA reads TGTGCCAGCAGCGCTCCGCGAGGCTTTAGCTCCTACAATGAGCAGTTCTTC.

The V call is TRBV6-5, the J call TRBJ1-6, with D hard to call. Trimming shortened V by 5 bases and J by 10 bases, and 12 bases separated the two germline ends. This CDR3 has 13 residues. The germline V gene encodes CDR1 MNHEY and CDR2 SVGAGI. CDR3 in DNA: TGTGCCAGCAGTCCGGACTCATGGTCACCCCTCCACTTT. Its translation: CASSPDSWSPLHF.

This clone was seen once. The genes are TRBV27 and TRBJ2-1, with a tentative D call TRBD2 (6 bases). Germline lookup yields CDR1 MNHEY and CDR2 SMNVEV (reference sequence). V lost 1 base and J lost 4, with 14 bases in between. The length of the CDR3 is 16 residues. Here the CDR3 reads CASSLLGGIGYNEQFF. The CDR3 coding sequence is TGTGCCAGCAGTTTATTAGGAGGGATCGGGTACAATGAGCAGTTCTTC.